This T cell receptor beta chain stems from a study of glioma-infiltrating T cells. CDR1 MGHDK and CDR2 SYGVNS come from the germline V gene. With 3 bases clipped from V and 0 bases from J, the junction kept 6 bases outside the gene matches. The CDR3 is 16 amino acids. This clonotype is medium-sized (0.01 to 0.1%). Its specificity is unknown. Study outcomes and limitations: Very few CDR3 sequences were shared between tissue and blood.

Using RNA template, CDR3s of TCR alpha and beta were amplified with iRepertoire arm-PCR. TCRdb reprocessed the multiplex PCR reads via MiXCR and lists one record per CDR3 protein. The top ten clones hold roughly 24% of a sample with about 3,900 distinct CDR3 sequences, roughly 30% of them seen once. The sample consisted of glioma tissue, nonneoplastic brain tissue, or PBMCs (not recorded which). The chain couples TRBV25-1 to TRBJ2-3, with 7 bases fitting TRBD1. The TCR comes from a human donor with low-grade glioma or glioblastoma, undergoing nonglioma brain surgery, or in good health (not recorded which). In nucleotides, the CDR3 is TGTGCCAGCAGTGATATACACAGGGGAAGCACAGATACGCAGTATTTT. Residues: CASSDIHRGSTDTQYF. The whole variable domain, filled in from reference TRBV25-1 and TRBJ2-3, reads EADIYQTPRYLVIGTGKKITLECSQTMGHDKMYWYQQDPGMELHLIHYSYGVNSTEKGDLSSESTVSRIRTEHFPLTLESARPSHTSQYLCASSDIHRGSTDTQYFGPGTRLTVL.